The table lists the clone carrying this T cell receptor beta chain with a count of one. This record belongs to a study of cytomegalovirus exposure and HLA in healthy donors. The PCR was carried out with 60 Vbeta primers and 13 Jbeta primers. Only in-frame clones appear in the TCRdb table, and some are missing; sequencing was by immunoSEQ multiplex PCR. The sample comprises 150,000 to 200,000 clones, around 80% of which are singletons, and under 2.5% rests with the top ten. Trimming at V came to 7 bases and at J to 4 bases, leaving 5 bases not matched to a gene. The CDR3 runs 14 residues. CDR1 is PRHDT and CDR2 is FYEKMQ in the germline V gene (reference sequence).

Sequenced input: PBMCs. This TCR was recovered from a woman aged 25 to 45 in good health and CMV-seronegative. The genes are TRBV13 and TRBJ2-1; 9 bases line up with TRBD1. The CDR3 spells CASMRGQGYNEQFF. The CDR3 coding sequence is TGTGCCAGCATGAGGGGACAGGGTTACAATGAGCAGTTCTTC.